In this sample, the clone carrying this T cell receptor beta chain turned up once. Its target is not known. Germline lookup yields CDR1 SEHNR and CDR2 FQNEAQ (reference sequence). The CDR3 loop spans 14 amino acids. Trimming cost V 0 bases and J 7 bases, with 10 bases left between them. Healthy bone marrow donors supplied every sample. The data are from a study of cytomegalovirus exposure and HLA in healthy donors. General study points: CMV serostatus was the sole immune exposure information available. The study assumed roughly uniform donor sequencing depth for presence/absence analyses. Sequencing likely caused a cluster of highly shared sequence variants.

60 Vbeta and 13 Jbeta primers were used in PCR. Only in-frame clones appear in the TCRdb table, and some are missing; sequencing was by immunoSEQ multiplex PCR. This sample has nearly 110,000 clones, with approximately 79% found just once. The specimen sequenced was PBMCs. The J gene is TRBJ2-1, the V gene TRBV7-9; no firm D call. The receptor comes from a man aged 18 to 29 in good health and CMV-seronegative. Written as DNA, the CDR3 is TGTGCCAGCAGCTTAGCGGGCCAGCTTAATGAGCAGTTCTTC. It encodes CASSLAGQLNEQFF.